These 6 T cell receptor beta chains originate from one sample sequenced in a study of post-analysis software for immune sequencing data. General study results and limits: Compared with controls, patients had more of about five TRBV segments, including TRBV5-6, TRBV5-1 and TRBV20-1.

These receptors have no identified antigens. Unique molecular identifiers had been added to the TCR beta cDNA libraries. TCRdb re-analysed the PCR reads in MiXCR, keeping a single row per CDR3 protein. The sample lists 600,000 to 750,000 distinct CDR3 sequences, around 64% occurring once. The sequenced sample consisted of blood. The receptors originated from a girl aged 2-10 years with multiple sclerosis.

This chain links TRBV7-2 with TRBJ2-6, with D hard to call. V was clipped by 5 bases and J by 4 bases, with 9 bases between them. The CDR3 is 14 residues long. The germline V gene has CDR1 SGHTA and CDR2 FQGNSA. For the CDR3, the DNA is TGTGCCAGCAGCCCCCCGCCCGGGGCCAACGTCCTGACTTTC. As protein: CASSPPPGANVLTF.

This clonotype was counted once. The gene calls are TRBV4-1 and TRBJ2-7, with no clear D. This CDR3 is 15 amino acids long. V lost 0 bases to trimming and J lost 3 bases, with 12 bases between them. CDR1 and CDR2 from the germline V gene are MGHRA and YSYEKL. The CDR3 sequence is CASSQDPGLNYEQYF. CDR3 DNA sequence: TGCGCCAGCAGCCAAGACCCCGGGCTAAACTACGAGCAGTACTTC.

This clonotype was recorded once. The V and J genes are TRBV6-2 or TRBV6-3 and TRBJ2-4; tentative D call: TRBD2 (6 bases). The J call could be wrong; TRBJ2-7 is a better fit for the DNA end. This CDR3 has 15 residues. Germline V lookup: CDR1 MNHEY, CDR2 SVGEGT. CDR3 protein: CASSSPTSTAYEQYF. The CDR3 bases are TGTGCCAGCAGTTCTCCGACTAGTACCGCCTACGAGCAGTACTTC.

This chain joins TRBV28 and TRBJ2-7; D is unclear. The end of the DNA aligns better with TRBJ2-5, so the J call may be wrong. This CDR3 has 12 amino acids. Germline CDR1 is MDHEN and CDR2 is SYDVKM. This CDR3 is CASSSSGVTQYF. CDR3 coding DNA: TGTGCCAGCAGTTCCTCTGGGGTGACCCAGTACTTC.

The rearrangement links TRBV19 to TRBJ1-1; D gene ambiguous. The CDR3 is made up of 15 amino acids. Trimming removed 5 bases at V and 1 base at J, with 14 bases between. In germline, CDR1 is LNHDA, CDR2 SQIVND (reference sequence). The CDR3 reads CASSPYSSSNTEAFF. In DNA, the CDR3 is TGTGCCAGTAGTCCGTACAGCAGTTCGAACACTGAAGCTTTCTTT.

The CDR3 region has the DNA TGTGCCAGCAGTTCTCAGCGGGCAGAGACCCAGTACTTC. Its protein product is CASSSQRAETQYF. This chain joins TRBV6-6 and TRBJ2-5, with D tentatively TRBD2 (6 bases). Trimming shortened V by 4 bases and J by 4 bases, and 10 bases separated the two germline ends. Per the germline V gene, CDR1 is MNHNY and CDR2 is SVGAGI (reference sequence). This CDR3 comprises 13 residues.